The sequence of this T cell receptor (beta chain) was determined in a study of Ad26.COV2.S vaccination and SARS-CoV-2 variants. At the level of the study: The trial was COV1001 and the donor's arm was Ad26.COV2.S. Whole-study findings and limits: Vaccinees displayed broader spike-specific TCR repertoires than placebo recipients.

This CDR3 region has 23 residues. V gave up 1 base and J gave up 0 bases; unmatched junction bases: 20. Germline values: CDR1 KGHSH, CDR2 LQKENI. With respect to this clone: Antigen specificity is unknown.

The table came from immunoSEQ multiplex PCR; TCRdb's copy has only in-frame clones and leaves some out. The profile shows approximately 300,000 clones, roughly 86% of them singletons. Described treatment: about 20 received Ad26.COV2.S at low or high dose, single or two shots; five or six received placebo; per-sample allocation not given. Vaccine and placebo recipients were sampled on day 63 after the first injection. The vaccine antigen was prefusion-stabilized Wuhan SARS-CoV-2 spike. This chain connects TRBV18 to TRBJ2-1, with TRBD2 identical over 11 bases. The TCR comes from a person between 18 and 59 years old who received the Ad26.COV2.S COVID-19 vaccine or a placebo. The specimen was peripheral blood, collected in a trial of Ad26.COV2.S vaccine versus placebo. CDR3 residues: CASSPLVGGLLAGGSFSYNEQFF. The CDR3 DNA reads as TGTGCCAGCTCACCACTCGTAGGTGGTTTGCTAGCGGGGGGATCCTTCTCCTACAATGAGCAGTTCTTC.